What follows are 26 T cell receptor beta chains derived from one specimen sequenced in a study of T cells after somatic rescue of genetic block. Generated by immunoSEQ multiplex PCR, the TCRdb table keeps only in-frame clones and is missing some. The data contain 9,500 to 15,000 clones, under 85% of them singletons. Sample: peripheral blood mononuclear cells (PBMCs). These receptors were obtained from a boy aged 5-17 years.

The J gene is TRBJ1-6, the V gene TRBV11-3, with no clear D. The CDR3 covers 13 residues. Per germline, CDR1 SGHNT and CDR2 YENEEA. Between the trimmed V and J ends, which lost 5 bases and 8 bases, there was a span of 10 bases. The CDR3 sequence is CASSPSIDSPLHF. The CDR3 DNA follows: TGTGCCAGCAGCCCATCGATCGATTCACCCCTCCACTTT.

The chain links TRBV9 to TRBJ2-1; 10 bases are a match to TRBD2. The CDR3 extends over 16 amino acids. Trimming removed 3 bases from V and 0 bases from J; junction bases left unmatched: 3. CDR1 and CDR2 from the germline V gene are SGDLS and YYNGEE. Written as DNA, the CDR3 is TGTGCCAGCAGCGCCCCTAGCGGGAGCTCCTACAATGAGCAGTTCTTC. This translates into CASSAPSGSSYNEQFF.

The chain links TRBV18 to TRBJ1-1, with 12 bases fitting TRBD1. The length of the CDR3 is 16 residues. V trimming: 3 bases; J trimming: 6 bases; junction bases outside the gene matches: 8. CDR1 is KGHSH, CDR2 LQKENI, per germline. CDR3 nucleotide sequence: TGTGCCAGCTCACCGCAATGGGACAGGGGGCCCGCTGAAGCTTTCTTT. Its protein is CASSPQWDRGPAEAFF.

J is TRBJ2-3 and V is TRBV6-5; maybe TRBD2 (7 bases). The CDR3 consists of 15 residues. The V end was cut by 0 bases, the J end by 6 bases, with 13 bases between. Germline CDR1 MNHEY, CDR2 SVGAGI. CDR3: CASSYSGGAPDTQYF. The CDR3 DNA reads TGTGCCAGCAGTTACTCGGGGGGGGCCCCGGATACGCAGTATTTT.

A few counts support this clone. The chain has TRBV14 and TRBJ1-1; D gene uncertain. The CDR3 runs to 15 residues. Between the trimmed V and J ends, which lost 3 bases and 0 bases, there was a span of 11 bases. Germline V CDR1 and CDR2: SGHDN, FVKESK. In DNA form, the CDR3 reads TGTGCCAGCAGCCAGATCGGACGGGTGAACACTGAAGCTTTCTTT. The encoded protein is CASSQIGRVNTEAFF.

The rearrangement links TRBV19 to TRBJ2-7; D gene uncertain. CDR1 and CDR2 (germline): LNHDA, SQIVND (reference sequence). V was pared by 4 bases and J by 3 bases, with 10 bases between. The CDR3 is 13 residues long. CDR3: CASSSLPGYEQYF. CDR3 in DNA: TGTGCCAGTAGTAGCCTACCCGGCTACGAGCAGTACTTC.

CDR3 DNA: TGTGCCAGCAGTTACAGCAGGGCTTCCTACGAGCAGTACTTC. This codes for CASSYSRASYEQYF. This chain joins TRBV6-5 and TRBJ2-7, with a tentative D call TRBD1 (5 bases). V lost 2 bases, J lost 1 base, and 9 bases lay in between. CDR1 is MNHEY and CDR2 is SVGAGI in the germline V gene. The CDR3 length is 14 residues.

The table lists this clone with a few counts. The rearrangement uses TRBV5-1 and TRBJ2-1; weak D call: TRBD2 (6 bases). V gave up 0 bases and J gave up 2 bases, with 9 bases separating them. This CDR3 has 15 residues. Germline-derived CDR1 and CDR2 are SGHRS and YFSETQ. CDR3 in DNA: TGCGCCAGCAGCTTGGTAGCGGAGCCCTACAATGAGCAGTTCTTC. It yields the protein CASSLVAEPYNEQFF.

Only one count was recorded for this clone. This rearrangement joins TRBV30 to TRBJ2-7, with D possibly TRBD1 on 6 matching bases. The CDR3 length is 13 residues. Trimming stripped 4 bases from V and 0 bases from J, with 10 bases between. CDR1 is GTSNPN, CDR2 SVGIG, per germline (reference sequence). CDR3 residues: CAWIRGNSYEQYF. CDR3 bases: TGTGCCTGGATTAGGGGGAACTCCTACGAGCAGTACTTC.

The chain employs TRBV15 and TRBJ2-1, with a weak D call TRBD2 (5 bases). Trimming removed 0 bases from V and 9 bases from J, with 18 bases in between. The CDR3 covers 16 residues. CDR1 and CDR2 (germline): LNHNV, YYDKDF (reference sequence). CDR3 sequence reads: CATSRDRVVGEREQFF. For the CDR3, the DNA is TGTGCCACCAGCAGAGATCGAGTCGTGGGAGAGCGTGAGCAGTTCTTC.

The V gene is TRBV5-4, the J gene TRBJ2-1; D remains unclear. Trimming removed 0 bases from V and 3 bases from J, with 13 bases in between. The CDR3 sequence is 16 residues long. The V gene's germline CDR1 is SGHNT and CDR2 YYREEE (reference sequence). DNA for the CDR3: TGTGCCAGCAGCTTGGAGACGGCAGGCCTCTACAATGAGCAGTTCTTC. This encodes CASSLETAGLYNEQFF.

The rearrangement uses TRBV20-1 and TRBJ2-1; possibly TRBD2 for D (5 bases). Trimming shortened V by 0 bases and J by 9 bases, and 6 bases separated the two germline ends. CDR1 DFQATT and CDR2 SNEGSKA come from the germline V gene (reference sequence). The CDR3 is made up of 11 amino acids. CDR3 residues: CSARELVEQFF. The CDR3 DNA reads TGCAGTGCTAGAGAACTAGTTGAGCAGTTCTTC.

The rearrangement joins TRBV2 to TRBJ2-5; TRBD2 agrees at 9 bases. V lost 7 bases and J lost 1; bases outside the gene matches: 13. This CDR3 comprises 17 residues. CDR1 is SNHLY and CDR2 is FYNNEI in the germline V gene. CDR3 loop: CASTDIRFSGGQETQYF. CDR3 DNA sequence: TGTGCCAGCACGGATATTAGGTTTAGCGGGGGCCAAGAGACCCAGTACTTC.

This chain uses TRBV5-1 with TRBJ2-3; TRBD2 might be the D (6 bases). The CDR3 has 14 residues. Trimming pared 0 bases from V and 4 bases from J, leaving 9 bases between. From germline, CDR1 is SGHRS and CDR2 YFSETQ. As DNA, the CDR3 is TGCGCCAGCAGCTTGGGCGGGGAAGCAGATACGCAGTATTTT. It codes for CASSLGGEADTQYF.

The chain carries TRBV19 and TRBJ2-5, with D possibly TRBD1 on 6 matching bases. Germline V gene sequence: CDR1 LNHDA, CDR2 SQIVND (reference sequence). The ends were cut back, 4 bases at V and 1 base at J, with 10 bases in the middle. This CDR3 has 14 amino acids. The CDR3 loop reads CASSRQASQETQYF. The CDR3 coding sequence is TGTGCCAGTAGTAGACAGGCGTCCCAAGAGACCCAGTACTTC.

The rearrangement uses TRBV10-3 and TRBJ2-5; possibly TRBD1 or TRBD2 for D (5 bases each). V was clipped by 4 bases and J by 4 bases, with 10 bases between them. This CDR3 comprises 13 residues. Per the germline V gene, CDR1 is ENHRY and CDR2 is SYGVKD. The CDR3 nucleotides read TGTGCCATCAGTGGGGGGATAGGAGAGACCCAGTACTTC. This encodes CAISGGIGETQYF.

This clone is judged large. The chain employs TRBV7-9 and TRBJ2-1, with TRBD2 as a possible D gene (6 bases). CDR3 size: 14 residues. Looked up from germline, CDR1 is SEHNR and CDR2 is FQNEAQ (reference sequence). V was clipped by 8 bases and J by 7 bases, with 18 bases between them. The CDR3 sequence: CASLFGGLSNEQFF. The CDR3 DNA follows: TGTGCCAGCCTCTTCGGGGGTCTTAGTAATGAGCAGTTCTTC.

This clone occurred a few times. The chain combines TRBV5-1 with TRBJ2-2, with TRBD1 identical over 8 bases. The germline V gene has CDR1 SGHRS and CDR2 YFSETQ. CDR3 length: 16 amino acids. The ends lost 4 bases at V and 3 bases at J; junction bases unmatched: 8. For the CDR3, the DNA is TGCGCCAGCAGCATGCTGGGGGGACAGGACACCGGGGAGCTGTTTTTT. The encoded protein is CASSMLGGQDTGELFF.

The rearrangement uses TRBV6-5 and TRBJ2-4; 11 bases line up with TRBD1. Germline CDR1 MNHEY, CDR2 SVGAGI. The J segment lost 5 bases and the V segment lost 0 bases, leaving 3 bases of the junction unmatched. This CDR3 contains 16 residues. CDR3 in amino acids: CASSYSPGQGENIQYF. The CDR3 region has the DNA TGTGCCAGCAGTTACTCTCCGGGACAGGGGGAAAACATTCAGTACTTC.

CDR3 bases: TGTGCCAGCAGTCAAATAATAACAGGGTCCTATGGCTACACCTTC. Protein product: CASSQIITGSYGYTF. The J gene is TRBJ1-2, the V gene TRBV28, with a tentative D call TRBD1 (6 bases). The CDR3 has 15 amino acids. The germline V gene encodes CDR1 MDHEN and CDR2 SYDVKM. V gave up 5 bases and J gave up 4 bases, with 17 bases separating them.

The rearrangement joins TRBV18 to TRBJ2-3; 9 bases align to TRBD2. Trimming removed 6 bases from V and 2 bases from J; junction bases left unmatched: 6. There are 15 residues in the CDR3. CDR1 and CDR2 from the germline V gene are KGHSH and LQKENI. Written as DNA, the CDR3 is TGTGCCAGCTCCCTAAGACTAGCGGCCACAGATACGCAGTATTTT. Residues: CASSLRLAATDTQYF.

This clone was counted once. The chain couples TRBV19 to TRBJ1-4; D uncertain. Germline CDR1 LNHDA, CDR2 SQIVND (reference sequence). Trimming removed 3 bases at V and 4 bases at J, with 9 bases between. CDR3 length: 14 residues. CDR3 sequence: CASSITYRNEKLFF. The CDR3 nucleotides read TGTGCCAGTAGTATCACCTATCGTAATGAAAAACTGTTTTTT.

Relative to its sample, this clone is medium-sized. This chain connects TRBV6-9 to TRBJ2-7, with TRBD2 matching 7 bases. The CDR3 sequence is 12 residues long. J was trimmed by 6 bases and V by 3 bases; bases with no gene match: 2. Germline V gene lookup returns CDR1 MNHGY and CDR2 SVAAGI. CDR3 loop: CASSYPGGEQYF. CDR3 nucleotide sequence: TGTGCCAGCAGTTACCCGGGAGGCGAGCAGTACTTC.

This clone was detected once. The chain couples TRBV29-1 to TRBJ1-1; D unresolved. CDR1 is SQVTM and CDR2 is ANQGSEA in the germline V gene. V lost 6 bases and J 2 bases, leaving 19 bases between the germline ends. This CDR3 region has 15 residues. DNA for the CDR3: TGCAGCGTCTTACCTCCACGGGAAATAAACACTGAAGCTTTCTTT. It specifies CSVLPPREINTEAFF.

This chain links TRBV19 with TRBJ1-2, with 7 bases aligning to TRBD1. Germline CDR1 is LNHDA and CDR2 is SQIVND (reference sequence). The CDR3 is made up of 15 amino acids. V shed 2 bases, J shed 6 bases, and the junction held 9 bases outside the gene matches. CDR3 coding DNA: TGTGCCAGTAGTATACTAGGCAGGGGGGAGGATGGCTACACCTTC. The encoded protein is CASSILGRGEDGYTF.

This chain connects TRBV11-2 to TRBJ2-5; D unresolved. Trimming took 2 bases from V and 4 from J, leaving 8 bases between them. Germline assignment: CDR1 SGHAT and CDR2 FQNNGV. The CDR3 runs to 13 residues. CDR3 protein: CASSLSPAETQYF. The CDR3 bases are TGTGCCAGCAGCTTAAGTCCCGCAGAGACCCAGTACTTC.